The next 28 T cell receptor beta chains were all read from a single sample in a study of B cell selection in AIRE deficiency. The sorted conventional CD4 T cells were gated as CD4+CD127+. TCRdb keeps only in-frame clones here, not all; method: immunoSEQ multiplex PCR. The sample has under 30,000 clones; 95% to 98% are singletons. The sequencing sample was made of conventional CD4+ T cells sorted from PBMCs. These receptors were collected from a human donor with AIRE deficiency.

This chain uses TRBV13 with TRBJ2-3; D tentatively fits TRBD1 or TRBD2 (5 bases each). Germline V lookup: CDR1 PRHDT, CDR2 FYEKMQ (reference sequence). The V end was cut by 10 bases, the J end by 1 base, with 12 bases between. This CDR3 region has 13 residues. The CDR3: CANSRGRTDTQYF. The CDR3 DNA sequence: TGTGCCAACTCCCGGGGCCGCACAGATACGCAGTATTTT.

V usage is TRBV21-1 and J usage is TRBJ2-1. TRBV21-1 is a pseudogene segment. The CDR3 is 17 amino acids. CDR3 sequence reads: CASSKGYKGRSYNEQFF. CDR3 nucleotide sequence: TGTGCCAGCAGCAAGGGGTACAAGGGACGATCCTACAATGAGCAGTTCTTC.

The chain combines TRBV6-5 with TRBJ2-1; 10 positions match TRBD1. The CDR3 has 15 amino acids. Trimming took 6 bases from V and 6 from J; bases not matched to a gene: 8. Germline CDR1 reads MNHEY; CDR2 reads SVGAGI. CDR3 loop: CASSPLGQGRNEQFF. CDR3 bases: TGTGCCAGCAGCCCATTGGGACAGGGGCGCAATGAGCAGTTCTTC.

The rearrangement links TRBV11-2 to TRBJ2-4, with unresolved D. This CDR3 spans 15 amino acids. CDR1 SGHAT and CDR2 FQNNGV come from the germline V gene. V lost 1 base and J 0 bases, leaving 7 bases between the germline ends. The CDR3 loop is CASSLVPLAKNIQYF. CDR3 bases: TGTGCCAGCAGCTTAGTCCCCTTAGCCAAAAACATTCAGTACTTC.

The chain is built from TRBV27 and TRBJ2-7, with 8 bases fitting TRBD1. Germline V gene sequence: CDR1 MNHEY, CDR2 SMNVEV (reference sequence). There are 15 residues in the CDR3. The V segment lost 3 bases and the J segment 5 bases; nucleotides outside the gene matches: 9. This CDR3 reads CASSLTTGVMDEQYF. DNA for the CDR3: TGTGCCAGCAGTTTGACGACAGGGGTAATGGACGAGCAGTACTTC.

CDR3 residues: CSVARVNTEAFF. The CDR3 DNA is TGCAGCGTTGCCCGAGTGAACACTGAAGCTTTCTTT. The chain is built from TRBV29-1 and TRBJ1-1; D not resolved. V was cut by 4 bases and J by 0 bases, with 6 bases left in between. Germline lookup yields CDR1 SQVTM and CDR2 ANQGSEA. The CDR3 consists of 12 residues.

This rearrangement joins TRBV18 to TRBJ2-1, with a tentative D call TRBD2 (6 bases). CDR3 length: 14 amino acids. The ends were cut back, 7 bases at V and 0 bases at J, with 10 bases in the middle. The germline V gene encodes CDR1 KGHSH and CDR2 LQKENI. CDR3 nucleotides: TGTGCCAGCTGGGTCGGGAGCTCCTACAATGAGCAGTTCTTC. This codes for CASWVGSSYNEQFF.

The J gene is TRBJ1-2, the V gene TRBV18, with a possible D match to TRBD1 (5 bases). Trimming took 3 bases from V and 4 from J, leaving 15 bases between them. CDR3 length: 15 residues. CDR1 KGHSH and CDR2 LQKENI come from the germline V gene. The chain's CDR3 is CASSPTVVDSYGYTF. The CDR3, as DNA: TGTGCCAGCTCACCGACAGTTGTGGATAGCTATGGCTACACCTTC.

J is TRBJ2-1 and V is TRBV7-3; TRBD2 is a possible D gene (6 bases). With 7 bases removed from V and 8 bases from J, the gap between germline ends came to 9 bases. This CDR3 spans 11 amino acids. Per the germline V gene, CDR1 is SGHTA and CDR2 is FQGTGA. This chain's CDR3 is CASNVADEQFF. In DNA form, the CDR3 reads TGTGCCAGCAACGTAGCGGATGAGCAGTTCTTC.

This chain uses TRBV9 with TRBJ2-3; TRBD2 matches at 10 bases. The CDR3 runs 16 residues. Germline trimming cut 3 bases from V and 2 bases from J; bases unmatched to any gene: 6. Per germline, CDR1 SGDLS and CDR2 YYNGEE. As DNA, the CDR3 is TGTGCCAGCAGCGGGCAACTAGCGGGAAACACAGATACGCAGTATTTT. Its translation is CASSGQLAGNTDTQYF.

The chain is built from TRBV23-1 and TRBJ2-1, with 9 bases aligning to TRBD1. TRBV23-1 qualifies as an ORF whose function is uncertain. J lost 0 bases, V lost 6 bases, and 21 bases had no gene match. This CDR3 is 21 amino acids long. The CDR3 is CASRGLRDREVRFDSYNEQFF. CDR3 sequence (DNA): TGCGCCAGCAGGGGGCTGAGGGACAGGGAGGTTCGCTTTGACTCCTACAATGAGCAGTTCTTC.

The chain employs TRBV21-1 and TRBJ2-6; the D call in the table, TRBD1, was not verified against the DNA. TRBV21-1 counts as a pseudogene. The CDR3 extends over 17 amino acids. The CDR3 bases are TGTGCCAGCAGCAAAGCGCAAGACAGCTCTGGGGCCAACGTCCTGACTTTC. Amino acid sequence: CASSKAQDSSGANVLTF.

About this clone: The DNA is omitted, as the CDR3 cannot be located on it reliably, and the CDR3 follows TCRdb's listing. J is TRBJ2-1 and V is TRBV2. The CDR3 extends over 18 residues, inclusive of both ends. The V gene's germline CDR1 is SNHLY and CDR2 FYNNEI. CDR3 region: CASRRMGMSSSSVNEQFF.

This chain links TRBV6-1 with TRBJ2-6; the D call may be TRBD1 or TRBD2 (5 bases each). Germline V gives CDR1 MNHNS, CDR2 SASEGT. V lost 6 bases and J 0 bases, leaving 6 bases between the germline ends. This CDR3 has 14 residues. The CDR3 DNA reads TGTGCCAGCAGGAGGGGCTCTGGGGCCAACGTCCTGACTTTC. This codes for CASRRGSGANVLTF.

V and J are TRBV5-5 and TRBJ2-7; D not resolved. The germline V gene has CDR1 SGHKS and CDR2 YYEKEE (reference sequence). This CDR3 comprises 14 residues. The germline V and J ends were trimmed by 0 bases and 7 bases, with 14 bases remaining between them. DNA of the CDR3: TGTGCCAGCAGCTTGGATGACCCCTTCGGAGAGCAGTACTTC. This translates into CASSLDDPFGEQYF.

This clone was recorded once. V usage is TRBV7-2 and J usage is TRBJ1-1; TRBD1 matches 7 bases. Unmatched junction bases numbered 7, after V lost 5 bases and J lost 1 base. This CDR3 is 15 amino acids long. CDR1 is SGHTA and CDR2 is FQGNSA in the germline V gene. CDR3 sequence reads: CASSPGGGANTEAFF. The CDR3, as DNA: TGTGCCAGCAGCCCAGGGGGGGGCGCGAACACTGAAGCTTTCTTT.

CDR3 sequence: CASTDYALGGTSTDTQYF. For the CDR3, the DNA is TGTGCCAGCACCGATTACGCCCTTGGCGGGACGAGCACAGATACGCAGTATTTT. The genes are TRBV27 and TRBJ2-3, with D perhaps TRBD2 (6 bases). The germline gives CDR1 MNHEY, CDR2 SMNVEV (reference sequence). Trimming pared 7 bases from V and 0 bases from J, leaving 23 bases between. The CDR3 loop spans 18 amino acids.

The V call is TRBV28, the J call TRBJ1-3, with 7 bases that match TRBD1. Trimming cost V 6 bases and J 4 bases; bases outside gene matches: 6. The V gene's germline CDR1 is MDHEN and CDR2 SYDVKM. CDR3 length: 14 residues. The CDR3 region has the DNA TGTGCCAGCAGCACGACAGGGATAGGAAACACCATATATTTT. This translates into CASSTTGIGNTIYF.

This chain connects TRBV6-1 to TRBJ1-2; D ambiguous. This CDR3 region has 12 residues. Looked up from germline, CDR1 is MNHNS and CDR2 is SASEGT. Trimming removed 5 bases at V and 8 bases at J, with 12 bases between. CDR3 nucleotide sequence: TGTGCCAGCAGTAGGTCCTCCGGGGGCTACACCTTC. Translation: CASSRSSGGYTF.

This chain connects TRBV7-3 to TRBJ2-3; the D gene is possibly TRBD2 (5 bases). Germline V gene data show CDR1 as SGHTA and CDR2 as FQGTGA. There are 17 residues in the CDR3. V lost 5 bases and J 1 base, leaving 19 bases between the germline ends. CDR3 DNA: TGTGCCAGCAGCCCGAGGGTATGGGTGGACGGCACAGATACGCAGTATTTT. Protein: CASSPRVWVDGTDTQYF.

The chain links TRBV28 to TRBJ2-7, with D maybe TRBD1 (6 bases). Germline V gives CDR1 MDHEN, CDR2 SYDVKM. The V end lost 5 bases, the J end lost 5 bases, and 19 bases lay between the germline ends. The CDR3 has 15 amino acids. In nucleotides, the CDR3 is TGTGCCAGCAGTACCTACTCCACAGGGTCCCACGAGCAGTACTTC. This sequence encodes CASSTYSTGSHEQYF.

The DNA of the CDR3 is TGTGCCAGCAGCCGCCGCGTACTAGCGGGTACCGGGGAGCTGTTTTTT. It codes for CASSRRVLAGTGELFF. The V call is TRBV14, the J call TRBJ2-2; 9 nucleotides line up with TRBD2. The V gene's germline CDR1 is SGHDN and CDR2 FVKESK. Trimming at V came to 4 bases and at J to 5 bases, leaving 8 bases not matched to a gene. The CDR3 has 16 residues.

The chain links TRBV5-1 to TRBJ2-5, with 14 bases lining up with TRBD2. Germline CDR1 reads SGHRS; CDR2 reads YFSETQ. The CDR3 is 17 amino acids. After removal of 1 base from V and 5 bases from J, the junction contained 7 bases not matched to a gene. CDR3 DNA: TGCGCCAGCAGCTTGAGACTAGCGGGAGGGCCGGGGGAGACCCAGTACTTC. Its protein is CASSLRLAGGPGETQYF.

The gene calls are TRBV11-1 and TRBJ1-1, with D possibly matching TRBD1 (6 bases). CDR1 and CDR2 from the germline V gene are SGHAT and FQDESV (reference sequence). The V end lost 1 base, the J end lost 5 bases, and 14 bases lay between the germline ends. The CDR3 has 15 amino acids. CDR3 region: CASSLVTGKRTEAFF. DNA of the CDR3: TGTGCCAGCAGCTTAGTCACAGGGAAGAGGACTGAAGCTTTCTTT.

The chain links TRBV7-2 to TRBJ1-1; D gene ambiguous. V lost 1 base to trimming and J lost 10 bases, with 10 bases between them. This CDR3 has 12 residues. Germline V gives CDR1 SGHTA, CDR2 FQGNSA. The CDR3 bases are TGTGCCAGCAGCTTAGTAGGACTTCCAGCTTTCTTT. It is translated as CASSLVGLPAFF. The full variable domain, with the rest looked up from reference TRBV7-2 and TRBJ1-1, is GAGVSQSPSNKVTEKGKDVELRCDPISGHTALYWYRQSLGQGLEFLIYFQGNSAPDKSGLPSDRFSAERTGGSVSTLTIQRTQQEDSAVYLCASSLVGLPAFFGQGTRLTVV.

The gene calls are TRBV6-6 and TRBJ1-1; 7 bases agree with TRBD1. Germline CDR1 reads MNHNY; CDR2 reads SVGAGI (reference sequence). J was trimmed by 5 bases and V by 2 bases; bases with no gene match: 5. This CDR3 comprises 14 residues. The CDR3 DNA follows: TGTGCCAGCAGTTACCCCCAGGGGGGAACTGAAGCTTTCTTT. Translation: CASSYPQGGTEAFF.

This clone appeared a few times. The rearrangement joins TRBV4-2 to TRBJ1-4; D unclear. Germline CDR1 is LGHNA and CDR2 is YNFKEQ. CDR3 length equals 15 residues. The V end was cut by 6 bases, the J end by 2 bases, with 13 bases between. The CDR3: CASRPSVRTNEKLFF. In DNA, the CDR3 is TGTGCCAGCAGACCTTCAGTAAGGACTAATGAAAAACTGTTTTTT.

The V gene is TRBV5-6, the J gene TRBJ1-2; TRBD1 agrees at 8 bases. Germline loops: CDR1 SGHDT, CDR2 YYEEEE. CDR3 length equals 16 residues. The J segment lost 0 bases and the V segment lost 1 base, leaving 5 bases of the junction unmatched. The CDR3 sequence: CASSLTGGSANYGYTF. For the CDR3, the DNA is TGTGCCAGCAGCTTGACAGGGGGAAGTGCTAACTATGGCTACACCTTC.